The 20 T cell receptor beta chains in this list originate from one sample, sequenced in a study of blood T cells in healthy people across ages. For the second PCR, which ran for about 7 to 11 cycles, a sample-barcoded 5' primer and a J-beta primer mix were used. TCRdb itself ran the 5' RACE reads through MiXCR, one entry per CDR3 protein. This table has about 650,000 distinct CDR3 sequences, about a third appearing once. The specimen sequenced was blood. The source of these receptors is a woman aged 80 or over in good health.

This clonotype has a handful of counts. This may arise from a read error, as a much more abundant clone is one base away. The rearrangement joins TRBV9 to TRBJ2-1; 8 bases align to TRBD2. The DNA end lines up better with TRBJ2-7; the J call may be wrong. Germline loops: CDR1 SGDLS, CDR2 YYNGEE. The CDR3 is 15 residues long. The DNA of the CDR3 is TGTGCCAGCAGCGGCGGGGGGTCGTCCTACAATGAGCAGTACTTC. Translating it yields CASSGGGSSYNEQYF.

J is TRBJ1-5 and V is TRBV12-3 or TRBV12-4, with TRBD1 matching 8 bases. The CDR3 totals 18 residues. V shed 1 base, J shed 2 bases, and the junction held 10 bases outside the gene matches. The CDR3 sequence is CASSLGQGAGGGNQPQHF. The CDR3 DNA is TGTGCCAGCAGTTTAGGACAGGGAGCAGGGGGCGGCAATCAGCCCCAGCATTTT.

In its sample, this clonotype was seen many times. V gene TRBV7-2 combines with J gene TRBJ2-1, with 11 bases fitting TRBD2. Germline V gene data show CDR1 as SGHTA and CDR2 as FQGNSA. This CDR3 is built from 19 residues. Trimming took 3 bases from V and 15 from J; bases not matched to a gene: 25. CDR3 in DNA: TGTGCCAGCAGCTTCATCAACCCAACAAAAGGGACTAGCGGAAATCCGAGGTTCTTC. It specifies CASSFINPTKGTSGNPRFF.

The chain employs TRBV2 and TRBJ2-3; 8 nucleotides line up with TRBD2. The CDR3 spans 18 residues. V lost 1 base and J lost 3; bases outside the gene matches: 12. Germline lookup yields CDR1 SNHLY and CDR2 FYNNEI. As DNA, the CDR3 is TGTGCCAGCAGTGAAGAGGGCGGGAGGTCTCAAGGAACAGATACGCAGTATTTT. This sequence encodes CASSEEGGRSQGTDTQYF.

This clonotype was observed many times. The CDR3 here is CASSQGPNTGELFF. DNA of the CDR3: TGTGCCAGCTCCCAGGGACCGAACACCGGGGAGCTGTTTTTT. This chain connects TRBV3-1 to TRBJ2-2, with D tentatively TRBD1 or TRBD2 (5 bases each). The CDR3 is 14 amino acids. Germline V lookup: CDR1 LGHDT, CDR2 YNNKEL (reference sequence). The V end lost 8 bases, the J end lost 0 bases, and 10 bases lay between the germline ends. Looking up the rest from reference TRBV3-1 and TRBJ2-2 gives the full variable domain: DTAVSQTPKYLVTQMGNDKSIKCEQNLGHDTMYWYKQDSKKFLKIMFSYNNKELIINETVPNRFSPKSPDKAHLNLHINSLELGDSAVYFCASSQGPNTGELFFGEGSRLTVL.

The gene calls are TRBV7-2 and TRBJ1-4, with 8 positions matching TRBD1. From germline, CDR1 is SGHTA and CDR2 FQGNSA. V was pared by 6 bases and J by 7 bases, with 7 bases of the junction left unmatched. This CDR3 region has 14 residues. The CDR3 bases are TGTGCCAGCAGTCGGGACAGGATCTCTGAAAAACTGTTTTTT. Its protein product is CASSRDRISEKLFF.

This clonotype was recorded at least ten times. V and J are TRBV6-5 and TRBJ1-2, with 8 bases aligning to TRBD1. V was clipped by 3 bases and J by 7 bases; unmatched bases: 7. CDR3 length equals 14 residues. Germline-derived CDR1 and CDR2 are MNHEY and SVGAGI. Written as DNA, the CDR3 is TGTGCCAGCAGTTATTTTGGACAGGGAAGTGGCTACACCTTC. It codes for CASSYFGQGSGYTF.

On this clonotype itself: This could be a read error, since a much larger clone is one nucleotide away. The rearrangement uses TRBV20-1 and TRBJ2-1; 13 bases line up with TRBD2. The DNA end favors TRBJ2-7, so the J call may be wrong. CDR1 is DFQATT and CDR2 is SNEGSKA in the germline V gene (reference sequence). The CDR3 totals 17 residues. This CDR3 is CSALGLAGDLFYNEQYF. CDR3 nucleotides: TGCAGTGCTCTCGGACTAGCGGGGGACCTTTTCTACAATGAGCAGTACTTC.

This chain links TRBV4-2 with TRBJ1-6; a possible D gene is TRBD1 (6 bases). This CDR3 comprises 16 residues. V was shortened by 0 bases and J by 7 bases, with 13 bases between the two germline ends. The germline gives CDR1 LGHNA, CDR2 YNFKEQ. The CDR3, as DNA: TGTGCCAGCAGCCAAGATCAGGGGCAGGGGAATTCACCCCTCCACTTT. This encodes CASSQDQGQGNSPLHF.

At least ten counts were recorded for this clonotype. The V gene is TRBV20-1, the J gene TRBJ2-3, with 9 nucleotides matching TRBD1. The CDR3 is 16 amino acids. Per germline, CDR1 DFQATT and CDR2 SNEGSKA (reference sequence). J gave up 4 bases and V 2 bases, and 10 bases lay outside the gene matches. The CDR3 loop is CSARRQGGGPSDTQYF. The CDR3 nucleotides read TGCAGTGCTAGACGACAGGGGGGGGGGCCATCAGATACGCAGTATTTT.

This clonotype was seen repeatedly, ten times or more. The chain combines TRBV30 with TRBJ2-1; D is unclear. Germline CDR1 is GTSNPN and CDR2 is SVGIG (reference sequence). This CDR3 spans 12 amino acids. V shed 1 base and J shed 5 bases, with 6 bases lying between them. The CDR3 DNA sequence: TGTGCCTGGAGTGGGCCAGACAATGAGCAGTTCTTC. Protein sequence: CAWSGPDNEQFF.

CDR3 bases: TGTGCCAGCACCGTAGACAGGGAGGGAGGCTACACCTTC. It yields the protein CASTVDREGGYTF. The genes are TRBV6-1 and TRBJ1-2; 7 bases agree with TRBD1. J gave up 8 bases and V 7 bases, and 10 bases lay outside the gene matches. In germline, CDR1 is MNHNS, CDR2 SASEGT. The CDR3 runs 13 residues.

The sample holds a few counts of this clonotype. A much larger clone sits a single nucleotide away, making a read error possible. The genes are TRBV7-9 and TRBJ1-2; D gene uncertain. CDR3 length: 14 residues. Germline V gene data show CDR1 as SEHNR and CDR2 as FQNEAQ (reference sequence). CDR3 residues: CANSLDGGNYGYTF. CDR3 bases: TGTGCCAACAGCTTAGACGGCGGAAACTATGGCTACACCTTC.

Many counts were recorded for this clonotype. The chain joins TRBV2 to TRBJ2-7, with D possibly being TRBD1 (7 bases). V lost 6 bases, J lost 5 bases, and 23 bases lay in between. This CDR3 spans 16 amino acids. CDR1 SNHLY and CDR2 FYNNEI come from the germline V gene. Here the CDR3 reads CASSDNPAGQRDEQYF. CDR3 nucleotides: TGTGCCAGCAGCGATAACCCGGCGGGACAGCGTGACGAGCAGTACTTC.

Note on this clonotype: A single base separates this from a much larger clone, so it may be a read error. V and J are TRBV6-2 or TRBV6-3 and TRBJ2-5, with 9 bases identical to TRBD1. The J call may be faulty, since TRBJ2-7 better matches the DNA end. Germline-derived CDR1 and CDR2 are MNHEY and SVGEGT. The CDR3 loop spans 14 amino acids. The CDR3 bases are TGTGCCAGCAGGACGAGGACAGGGGACTACGAGCAGTACTTC. The encoded protein is CASRTRTGDYEQYF.

This clonotype came up once. This chain uses TRBV7-2 with TRBJ2-3; 10 bases align to TRBD2. The CDR3 covers 15 residues. The germline V gene has CDR1 SGHTA and CDR2 FQGNSA. Losses at the gene ends were 6 bases for V and 0 bases for J; bases not matched to a gene: 3. The CDR3 DNA reads as TGTGCCAGCAGACCTAGCGGGAGTAGCACAGATACGCAGTATTTT. It encodes CASRPSGSSTDTQYF.

The sample holds many counts of this clonotype. A clone one base away is much larger, so this may be a read error. V and J are TRBV4-2 and TRBJ2-5; maybe TRBD1 (6 bases). The CDR3 contains 15 residues. Trimming took off 0 bases at V and 11 bases at J, with 19 bases between the two ends. The germline V gene has CDR1 LGHNA and CDR2 YNFKEQ. CDR3 region: CASSQDPVRDNEQYF. The CDR3 coding sequence is TGTGCCAGCAGCCAAGATCCGGTTAGGGACAATGAGCAGTACTTC.

With regard to this clonotype: A much bigger clone sits one base away, suggesting this may be a read error. The chain couples TRBV3-1 to TRBJ2-7; possible D gene TRBD2, 6 bases. This CDR3 is built from 13 residues. Germline V CDR1 and CDR2: LGHDT, YNNKEL (reference sequence). CDR3 nucleotide sequence: TGTGTCAGCAGCCAAGCGCGGGGCTACGAGCAGTACTTC. Translation gives CVSSQARGYEQYF.

In its sample, this clonotype was seen a few times. The CDR3 region is CASRGSGELAGDSYNEQFF. CDR3 in DNA: TGTGCCAGCAGGGGCTCAGGGGAACTAGCGGGGGACTCCTACAATGAGCAGTTCTTC. The chain is built from TRBV28 and TRBJ2-1; 11 bases match TRBD2. Germline CDR1 is MDHEN and CDR2 is SYDVKM. The V segment lost 6 bases and the J segment 0 bases; nucleotides outside the gene matches: 13. The CDR3 covers 19 residues. Based on the CDR3 plus reference TRBV28 and TRBJ2-1, the full variable domain is DVKVTQSSRYLVKRTGEKVFLECVQDMDHENMFWYRQDPGLGLRLIYFSYDVKMKEKGDIPEGYSVSREKKERFSLILESASTNQTSMYLCASRGSGELAGDSYNEQFFGPGTRLTVL.

The J gene is TRBJ1-1, the V gene TRBV19, with D hard to call. Germline CDR1 LNHDA, CDR2 SQIVND (reference sequence). The V end lost 9 bases, the J end lost 4 bases, and 15 bases lay between the germline ends. The CDR3 is made up of 13 amino acids. CDR3 amino acids: CASERPGGTEAFF. The CDR3 nucleotides are TGTGCCAGCGAAAGGCCCGGCGGCACTGAAGCTTTCTTT.